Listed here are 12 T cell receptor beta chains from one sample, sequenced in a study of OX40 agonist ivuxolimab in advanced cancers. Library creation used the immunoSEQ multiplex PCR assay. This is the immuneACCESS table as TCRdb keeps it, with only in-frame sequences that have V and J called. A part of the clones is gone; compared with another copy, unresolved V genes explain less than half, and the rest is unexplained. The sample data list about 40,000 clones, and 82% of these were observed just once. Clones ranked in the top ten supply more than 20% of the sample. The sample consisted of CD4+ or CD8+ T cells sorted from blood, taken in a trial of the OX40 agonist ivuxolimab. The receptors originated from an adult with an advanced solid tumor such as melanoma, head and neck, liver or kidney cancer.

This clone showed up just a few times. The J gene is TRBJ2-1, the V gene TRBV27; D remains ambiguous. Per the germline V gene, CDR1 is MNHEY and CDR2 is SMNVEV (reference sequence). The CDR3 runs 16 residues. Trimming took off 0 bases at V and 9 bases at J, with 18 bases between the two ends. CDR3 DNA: TGTGCCAGCAGTTTATCAGGGCCCCTTCTTCGTGGTGAGCAGTTCTTC. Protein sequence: CASSLSGPLLRGEQFF.

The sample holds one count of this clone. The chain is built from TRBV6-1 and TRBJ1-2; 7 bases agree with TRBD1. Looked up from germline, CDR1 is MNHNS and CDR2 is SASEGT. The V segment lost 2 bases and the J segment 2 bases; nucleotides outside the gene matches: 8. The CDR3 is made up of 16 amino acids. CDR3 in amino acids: CASSENPDRPNYGYTF. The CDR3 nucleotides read TGTGCCAGCAGTGAAAATCCGGACAGGCCAAACTATGGCTACACCTTC.

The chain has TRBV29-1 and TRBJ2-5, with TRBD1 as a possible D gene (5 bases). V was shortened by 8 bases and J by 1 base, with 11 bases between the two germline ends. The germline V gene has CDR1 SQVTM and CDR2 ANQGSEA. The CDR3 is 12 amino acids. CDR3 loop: CSHRTTQETQYF. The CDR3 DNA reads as TGCAGCCATAGGACAACCCAAGAGACCCAGTACTTC.

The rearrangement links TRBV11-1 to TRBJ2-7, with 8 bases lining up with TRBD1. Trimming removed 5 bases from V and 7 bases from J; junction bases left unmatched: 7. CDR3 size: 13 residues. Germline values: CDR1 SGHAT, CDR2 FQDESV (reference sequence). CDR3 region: CASSPQGVGEQYF. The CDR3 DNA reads TGTGCCAGCAGCCCACAGGGGGTAGGTGAGCAGTACTTC.

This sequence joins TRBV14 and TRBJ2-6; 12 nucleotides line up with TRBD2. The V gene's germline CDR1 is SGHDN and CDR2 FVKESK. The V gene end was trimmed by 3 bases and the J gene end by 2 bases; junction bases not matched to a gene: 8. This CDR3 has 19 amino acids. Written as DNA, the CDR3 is TGTGCCAGCAGCCAGGTACTGACTAGCGGGAGTGCTGGGGCCAACGTCCTGACTTTC. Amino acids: CASSQVLTSGSAGANVLTF.

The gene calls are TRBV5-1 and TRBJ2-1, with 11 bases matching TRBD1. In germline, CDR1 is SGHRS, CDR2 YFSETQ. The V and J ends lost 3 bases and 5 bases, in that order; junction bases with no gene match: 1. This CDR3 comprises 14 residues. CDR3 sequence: CASSWGQGDNEQFF. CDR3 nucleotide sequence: TGCGCCAGCAGCTGGGGACAGGGGGACAATGAGCAGTTCTTC.

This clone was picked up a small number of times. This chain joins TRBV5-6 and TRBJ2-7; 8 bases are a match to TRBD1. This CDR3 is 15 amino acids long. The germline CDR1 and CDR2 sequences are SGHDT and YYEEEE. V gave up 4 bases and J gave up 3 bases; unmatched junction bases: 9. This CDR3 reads CASSPLGGQDYEQYF. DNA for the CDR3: TGTGCCAGCAGCCCCCTGGGGGGACAGGACTACGAGCAGTACTTC. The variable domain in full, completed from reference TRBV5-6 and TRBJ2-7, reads DAGVTQSPTHLIKTRGQQVTLRCSPKSGHDTVSWYQQALGQGPQFIFQYYEEEERQRGNFPDRFSGHQFPNYSSELNVNALLLGDSALYLCASSPLGGQDYEQYFGPGTRLTVT.

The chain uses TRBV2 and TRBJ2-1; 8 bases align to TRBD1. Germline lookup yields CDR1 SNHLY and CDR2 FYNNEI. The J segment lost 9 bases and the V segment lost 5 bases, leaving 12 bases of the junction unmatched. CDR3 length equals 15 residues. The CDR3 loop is CASSTSGTGDTEQFF. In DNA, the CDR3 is TGTGCCAGCAGTACCTCCGGGACAGGTGATACTGAGCAGTTCTTC.

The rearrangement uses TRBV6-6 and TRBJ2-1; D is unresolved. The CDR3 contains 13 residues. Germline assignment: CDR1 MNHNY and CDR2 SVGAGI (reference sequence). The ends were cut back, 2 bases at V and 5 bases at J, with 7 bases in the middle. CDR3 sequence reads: CASSYRSHNEQFF. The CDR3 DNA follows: TGTGCCAGCAGTTACAGGTCCCACAATGAGCAGTTCTTC.

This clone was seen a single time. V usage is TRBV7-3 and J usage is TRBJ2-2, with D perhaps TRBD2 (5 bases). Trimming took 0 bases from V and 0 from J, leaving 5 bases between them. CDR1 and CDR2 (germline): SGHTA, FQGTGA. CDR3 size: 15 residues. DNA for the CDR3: TGTGCCAGCAGCTTAACCGGGGCGAACACCGGGGAGCTGTTTTTT. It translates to CASSLTGANTGELFF.

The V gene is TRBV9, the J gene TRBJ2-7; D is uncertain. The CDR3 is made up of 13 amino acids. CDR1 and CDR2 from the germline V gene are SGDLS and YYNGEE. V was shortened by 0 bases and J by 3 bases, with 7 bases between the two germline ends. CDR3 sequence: CASSVVGSYEQYF. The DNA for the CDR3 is TGTGCCAGCAGCGTAGTAGGCAGCTACGAGCAGTACTTC.

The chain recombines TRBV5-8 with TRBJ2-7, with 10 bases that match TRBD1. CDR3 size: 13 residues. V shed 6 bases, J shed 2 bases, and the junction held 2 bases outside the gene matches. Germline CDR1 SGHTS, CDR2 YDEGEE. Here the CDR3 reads CASKDRGAYEQYF. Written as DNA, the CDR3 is TGTGCCAGCAAGGACAGGGGGGCCTACGAGCAGTACTTC.